These 9 T cell receptor beta chains were sequenced from one sample in a study of OX40 agonist ivuxolimab in advanced cancers. Preparation of the library involved the immunoSEQ multiplex PCR assay. Held by TCRdb, this immuneACCESS table contains in-frame sequences only and omits some clones. Under half of the omission traces to an unresolved V gene where checked; the cause of the rest is unknown. The sample table contains some 39,000 clones; only one count was recorded for roughly nine tenths of them. Of the sample, about 4% is held by the ten largest clones. The material sequenced was CD4+ or CD8+ T cells sorted from blood, taken in a trial of the OX40 agonist ivuxolimab. Receptor source: an adult with an advanced solid tumor such as melanoma, head and neck, liver or kidney cancer.

CDR3 nucleotides: TGTGCCAGCAGCTTAGATGGCCACCCCTCCTACGAGCAGTACTTC. Translating it yields CASSLDGHPSYEQYF. The chain employs TRBV7-2 and TRBJ2-7; D unclear. Germline CDR1 reads SGHTA; CDR2 reads FQGNSA. This CDR3 is built from 15 residues. V was trimmed by 1 base and J by 0 bases, leaving 10 bases between them.

Worth noting for this clone: Relative to the germline gene, one junction end is altered; a read error may explain this. V and J are TRBV7-7 and TRBJ1-1, with a tentative D call TRBD1 (5 bases). This CDR3 comprises 14 residues. Germline V gene data show CDR1 as SSHAT and CDR2 as FNYEAQ (reference sequence). CDR3 protein: CASSPGTANTEAFF. CDR3 nucleotide sequence: TGTGCTAGCAGCCCAGGGACGGCTAACACTGAAGCTTTCTTT.

The chain joins TRBV27 to TRBJ2-5; TRBD2 might be the D (5 bases). The germline V gene has CDR1 MNHEY and CDR2 SMNVEV (reference sequence). The CDR3 contains 16 residues. Between the trimmed V and J ends, which lost 4 bases and 6 bases, there was a span of 21 bases. The CDR3, as DNA: TGTGCCAGCAGTTCTGGCCCGGGGAATTGGCCAAAGACCCAGTACTTC. Translating it yields CASSSGPGNWPKTQYF.

The V and J genes are TRBV18 and TRBJ1-1; tentatively, D is TRBD1 (5 bases). V gave up 2 bases and J gave up 4 bases, with 11 bases separating them. The CDR3 has 14 amino acids. Germline CDR1 reads KGHSH; CDR2 reads LQKENI. The CDR3 spells CASSPGQGITEAFF. CDR3 coding DNA: TGTGCCAGCTCACCAGGCCAGGGCATCACTGAAGCTTTCTTT.

The V and J genes are TRBV7-9 and TRBJ2-3, with TRBD2 matching over 9 bases. J lost 2 bases, V lost 4 bases, and 10 bases had no gene match. Germline values: CDR1 SEHNR, CDR2 FQNEAQ (reference sequence). The CDR3 runs to 17 residues. The CDR3: CASSSRVTSGFTDTQYF. CDR3 sequence (DNA): TGTGCCAGCAGCTCAAGGGTGACTAGCGGATTCACAGATACGCAGTATTTT.

This chain connects TRBV5-5 to TRBJ1-3; D not certain. V dropped 2 bases and J dropped 0 bases, with 9 bases sitting between them. The CDR3 is 15 amino acids. Germline V gene data show CDR1 as SGHKS and CDR2 as YYEKEE (reference sequence). CDR3: CASSFGRSSGNTIYF. The CDR3 coding sequence is TGTGCCAGCAGCTTTGGCAGGAGCTCTGGAAACACCATATATTTT.

The chain recombines TRBV21-1 with TRBJ2-4; the D segment call TRBD2 is taken from the table without a DNA check. TRBV21-1 is designated a pseudogene. CDR3 length: 16 residues. CDR3 coding DNA: TGTGCCAGCAGCAAAGAGGGCGGGTTAGCCAAAAACATTCAGTACTTC. It encodes CASSKEGGLAKNIQYF.

The chain uses TRBV28 and TRBJ1-6; 10 bases are shared with TRBD1. The V segment lost 7 bases and the J segment 7 bases; nucleotides outside the gene matches: 7. This CDR3 comprises 15 residues. Per germline, CDR1 MDHEN and CDR2 SYDVKM. The CDR3 region has the DNA TGTGCCAGCAAGGGACAGGGGCGCTGGAATTCACCCCTCCACTTT. Residues: CASKGQGRWNSPLHF.

V is TRBV28 and J is TRBJ2-4; 7 nucleotides align to TRBD1. The J segment lost 11 bases and the V segment lost 6 bases, leaving 7 bases of the junction unmatched. The CDR3 covers 12 residues. Germline CDR1 and CDR2: MDHEN and SYDVKM. CDR3 DNA: TGTGCCAGCAGCCAGACAGGGTTCCTTCAGTACTTC. Translation: CASSQTGFLQYF.